These 8 T cell receptor beta chains share one sample of origin, sequenced in a study of response to subunit inactivated influenza vaccine. Using its own MiXCR run on the RT-PCR reads, TCRdb lists one record per CDR3 protein. Of roughly 190,000 distinct CDR3 sequences listed, approximately 15% were seen once; the top ten hold roughly 24%. The sequences come from CD8+ T cells sorted from PBMCs, collected approximately 5 days after vaccination. The receptors shown here come from a man aged 50 to 59 who received an inactivated influenza vaccine.

This clonotype was observed at least ten times. The chain recombines TRBV29-1 with TRBJ2-7, with D hard to call. Germline-derived CDR1 and CDR2 are SQVTM and ANQGSEA. Deletions cut 0 bases from V and 3 bases from J, with 12 bases between. CDR3 length equals 14 residues. The CDR3 here is CSVEEKGRGYEQYF. Here the CDR3 DNA reads TGCAGCGTTGAAGAAAAGGGTAGAGGCTACGAGCAGTACTTC.

This chain connects TRBV6-2 or TRBV6-3 to TRBJ2-1; 7 bases line up with TRBD2. After removal of 6 bases from V and 8 bases from J, the junction contained 10 bases not matched to a gene. Germline CDR1 MNHEY, CDR2 SVGEGT. The CDR3 runs to 14 residues. The CDR3 region has the DNA TGTGCCAGCAGCCTTCTTCGCGGGGGAGATGAGCAGTTCTTC. Translation: CASSLLRGGDEQFF.

This chain connects TRBV6-6 to TRBJ2-1; tentatively, D is TRBD1 (6 bases). Looked up from germline, CDR1 is MNHNY and CDR2 is SVGAGI (reference sequence). This CDR3 is built from 13 residues. V was trimmed by 2 bases and J by 7 bases, leaving 9 bases between them. The CDR3 DNA sequence: TGTGCCAGCAGTTACACCACAGGGAATGAGCAGTTCTTC. It yields the protein CASSYTTGNEQFF.

This clonotype came up a few times. The genes are TRBV27 and TRBJ2-7, with D tentatively TRBD2 (5 bases). The CDR3 consists of 13 residues. The V gene lost 3 bases and the J gene lost 2 bases, with 8 bases spanning the gap. CDR1 and CDR2 (germline): MNHEY, SMNVEV (reference sequence). The DNA of the CDR3 is TGTGCCAGCAGTTTTAGGGAGACCTACGAGCAGTACTTC. Translating gives CASSFRETYEQYF.

This clonotype was counted only a few times. The rearrangement uses TRBV6-2 or TRBV6-3 and TRBJ2-7; D gene unclear. CDR1 MNHEY and CDR2 SVGEGT come from the germline V gene. The CDR3 is 15 residues long. The germline V and J ends were trimmed by 2 bases and 4 bases, with 15 bases remaining between them. The CDR3 sequence: CASSYPRTPPYEQYF. In nucleotides, the CDR3 is TGTGCCAGCAGTTACCCAAGGACCCCACCATACGAGCAGTACTTC.

The CDR3 nucleotides read TGTGCCACCAGCGCGCGGGACAGTGGGTACTACAATGAGCAGTTCTTC. Its translation is CATSARDSGYYNEQFF. The gene calls are TRBV24-1 and TRBJ2-1; maybe TRBD1 (7 bases). Germline V lookup: CDR1 KGHDR, CDR2 SFDVKD. This CDR3 is built from 16 residues. The V and J ends lost 7 bases and 3 bases respectively, with 18 bases between them.

This clonotype was picked up many times. The genes are TRBV29-1 and TRBJ2-7; D unresolved. V dropped 2 bases and J dropped 0 bases, with 8 bases sitting between them. Germline values: CDR1 SQVTM, CDR2 ANQGSEA. The CDR3 spans 13 residues. Written as DNA, the CDR3 is TGCAGCGTTGAAAGCCCCGACTCCTACGAGCAGTACTTC. It is translated as CSVESPDSYEQYF.

The sample holds a few counts of this clonotype. The V and J genes are TRBV19 and TRBJ1-6; tentatively, D is TRBD1 (5 bases). Germline values: CDR1 LNHDA, CDR2 SQIVND (reference sequence). The V end lost 7 bases, the J end lost 7 bases, and 11 bases lay between the germline ends. This CDR3 contains 13 residues. The CDR3, as DNA: TGTGCCAGTACTGACAGCTCAAATTCACCCCTCCACTTT. This translates into CASTDSSNSPLHF.